This is a list of T cell receptor beta chains from one sample in a study of blood T cell repertoires in COVID-19. Sequenced by immunoSEQ multiplex PCR; TCRdb stores in-frame clones only, minus some. The table records a few hundred thousand clones, roughly four fifths of them present only once. Sequenced sample: peripheral blood. These receptors originate from a woman aged 60-75 years with acute or convalescent COVID-19. Both conserved end residues are part of each CDR3. D genes are given only for firm matches. Size values are once, few and many counts, or a class for expanded clones, and some rows have none.

size: -; V: TRBV2; J: TRBJ1-2; D: TRBD1; DNA: TGTGCCAGCAGCCTCGGGACAGGGGTTAACTATGGCTACACCTTC; CDR3: CASSLGTGVNYGYTF
size: -; V: TRBV12-3/TRBV12-4; J: TRBJ1-1; D: TRBD1; DNA: TGTGCCAGCAGTTTAACAGGGGAAGCTGAAGCTTTCTTT; CDR3: CASSLTGEAEAFF
size: -; V: TRBV24-1; J: TRBJ2-5; D: TRBD1; DNA: TGTGCCACCAGACGACAGGGTGGGGAGACCCAGTACTTC; CDR3: CATRRQGGETQYF
size: few; V: TRBV2; J: TRBJ2-3; D: TRBD2; DNA: TGTGCCAGCAGTGAAGCGCTTCTAGCGGGGGGCCGGGATACGCAGTATTTT; CDR3: CASSEALLAGGRDTQYF
size: -; V: TRBV5-1; J: TRBJ2-1; D: -; DNA: TGCGCCAGCAGCTTGTACGGACAGTACAATGAGCAGTTCTTC; CDR3: CASSLYGQYNEQFF
size: once; V: TRBV6-1; J: TRBJ1-6; D: -; DNA: TGTGCCAGCAGTGAGGGGAGCTCCTATAATTCACCCCTCCACTTT; CDR3: CASSEGSSYNSPLHF
size: -; V: TRBV6-1; J: TRBJ1-3; D: -; DNA: TGTGCCAGCAGTGCCCGTCTCCAGTTGAAATCTGGAAACACCATATATTTT; CDR3: CASSARLQLKSGNTIYF
size: -; V: TRBV6-5; J: TRBJ1-1; D: -; DNA: TGTGCCAGCAGCCAGACTTTGGGGGGGTGGGCTGAAGCTTTCTTT; CDR3: CASSQTLGGWAEAFF
size: -; V: TRBV11-2; J: TRBJ2-3; D: -; DNA: TGTGCCAGCAGCTTAGAGTCAACTACAGATACGCAGTATTTT; CDR3: CASSLESTTDTQYF
size: -; V: TRBV5-4; J: TRBJ1-1; D: -; DNA: TGTGCCAGCAGCTCCGAGTTGTTGACTGAAGCTTTCTTT; CDR3: CASSSELLTEAFF
size: few; V: TRBV5-1; J: TRBJ1-1; D: -; DNA: TGCGCCAGCAGCTTGGCCAGGGGCGGTGAAGCTTTCTTT; CDR3: CASSLARGGEAFF
size: many; V: TRBV2; J: TRBJ2-7; D: -; DNA: TGTGCCAGCAGGGGCCCCCGGGAGCAGTACTTC; CDR3: CASRGPREQYF
size: -; V: TRBV30; J: TRBJ2-3; D: TRBD2; DNA: TGTGCCTGGAGTCAATTAGCGGGGCCCGGTACGCAGTATTTT; CDR3: CAWSQLAGPGTQYF
size: -; V: TRBV9; J: TRBJ1-2; D: -; DNA: TGTGCCAGCAGCCCTAGTGGTGGGAGGTCGGGTGGCTACACCTTC; CDR3: CASSPSGGRSGGYTF
size: -; V: TRBV29-1; J: TRBJ2-3; D: TRBD2; DNA: TGCAGCGTAAACGGAGCGGGGGACCCGACAGATACGCAGTATTTT; CDR3: CSVNGAGDPTDTQYF
size: -; V: TRBV24-1; J: TRBJ1-2; D: -; DNA: TGTGCCACCAGTGATTTTTTCCGAGTGTTTAACTATGGCTACACCTTC; CDR3: CATSDFFRVFNYGYTF
size: -; V: TRBV5-4; J: TRBJ2-3; D: -; DNA: TGTGCCAGCAGCTTGGCGGGGGGCCGCACAGATACGCAGTATTTT; CDR3: CASSLAGGRTDTQYF
size: -; V: TRBV7-2; J: TRBJ2-7; D: -; DNA: TGTGCCAGCAGCCCGCGGGACGTCTATGGAATCAACGAGCAGTACTTC; CDR3: CASSPRDVYGINEQYF
size: few; V: TRBV4-2; J: TRBJ1-6; D: -; DNA: TGTGCCAGCAGCCAAGGAGTCCAGGATTCACCCCTCCACTTT; CDR3: CASSQGVQDSPLHF
size: -; V: TRBV24-1; J: TRBJ2-3; D: TRBD2; DNA: TGTGCCACCAGCGCTACTAGCGGGGTCCACACAGATACGCAGTATTTT; CDR3: CATSATSGVHTDTQYF
size: -; V: TRBV11-3; J: TRBJ1-1; D: TRBD1; DNA: TGTGCCAACGGGACAGCCAACACTGAAGCTTTCTTT; CDR3: CANGTANTEAFF
size: -; V: TRBV7-9; J: TRBJ1-3; D: -; DNA: TGTGCCAGCAGCTTAGCCGCGGATGGAAACACCATATATTTT; CDR3: CASSLAADGNTIYF
size: -; V: TRBV6-1; J: TRBJ1-1; D: -; DNA: TGTGCCAGCAGTGAAGTGTTATCCACTGAAGCTTTCTTT; CDR3: CASSEVLSTEAFF
size: few; V: TRBV9; J: TRBJ1-3; D: -; DNA: TGTGCCAGCAGCGTAGAGTCAGCCAGGCGCTCTGGAAACACCATATATTTT; CDR3: CASSVESARRSGNTIYF
size: once; V: TRBV11-2; J: TRBJ1-6; D: -; DNA: TGTGCCAGCACAACCAGGGGCTATAATTCACCCCTCCACTTT; CDR3: CASTTRGYNSPLHF
size: -; V: TRBV25-1; J: TRBJ1-2; D: TRBD1; DNA: TGTGCCAGCAGTGAAACTTCCGACAGGGTATATGGCTACACCTTC; CDR3: CASSETSDRVYGYTF
size: -; V: TRBV3-1/TRBV3-2; J: TRBJ1-6; D: -; DNA: TGTGCCAGCAGCCAGGAACATGGGACAACCTATAATTCACCCCTCCACTTT; CDR3: CASSQEHGTTYNSPLHF
size: -; V: TRBV3-1/TRBV3-2; J: TRBJ2-7; D: TRBD2; DNA: TGTGCCAGCAGCCTAGCGGGGGCCAACTCCTACGAGCAGTACTTC; CDR3: CASSLAGANSYEQYF
size: -; V: TRBV3-1/TRBV3-2; J: TRBJ2-2; D: TRBD2; DNA: TGTGCCAGCAGCCAAGGCGGGGGGGCGCTCACCGGGGAGCTGTTTTTT; CDR3: CASSQGGGALTGELFF
size: -; V: TRBV6-1; J: TRBJ2-3; D: TRBD2; DNA: TGTGCCAGCAGTGAGTTGGGACCCGGGAGGGAGTATTTT; CDR3: CASSELGPGREYF
size: -; V: TRBV4-1; J: TRBJ1-2; D: -; DNA: TGCGCCAGCAGCCAAGATTGGGGCAGTAGTTACTATGGCTACACCTTC; CDR3: CASSQDWGSSYYGYTF
size: few; V: TRBV11-3; J: TRBJ2-3; D: TRBD1; DNA: TGTGCCAGCAGCTTTAGAGGGGGCGCAGATACGCAGTATTTT; CDR3: CASSFRGGADTQYF
size: -; V: TRBV19; J: TRBJ1-1; D: -; DNA: TGTGCCAGTAGCGATCGCGGAAACACTGAAGCTTTCTTT; CDR3: CASSDRGNTEAFF